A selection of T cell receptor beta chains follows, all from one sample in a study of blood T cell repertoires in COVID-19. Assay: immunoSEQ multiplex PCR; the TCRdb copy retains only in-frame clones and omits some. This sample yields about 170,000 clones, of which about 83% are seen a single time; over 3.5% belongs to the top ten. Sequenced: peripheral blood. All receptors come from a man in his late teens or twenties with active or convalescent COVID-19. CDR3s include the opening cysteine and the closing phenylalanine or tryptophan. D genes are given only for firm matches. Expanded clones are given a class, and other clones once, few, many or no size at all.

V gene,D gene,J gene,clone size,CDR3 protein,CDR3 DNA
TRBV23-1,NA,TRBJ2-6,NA,CASSQSKGRGANVLTF,TGCGCCAGCAGTCAATCGAAAGGGAGGGGGGCCAACGTCCTGACTTTC
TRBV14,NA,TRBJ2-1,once,CASASGVYYNEQFF,TGTGCCAGCGCTTCGGGAGTATATTACAATGAGCAGTTCTTC
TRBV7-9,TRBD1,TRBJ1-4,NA,CASSKKDRVAEKLFF,TGTGCCAGCAGCAAAAAGGACAGGGTAGCTGAAAAACTGTTTTTT
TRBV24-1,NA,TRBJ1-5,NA,CATTNPGNQPQHF,TGTGCCACCACCAACCCGGGCAATCAGCCCCAGCATTTT
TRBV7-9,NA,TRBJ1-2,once,CASTIGGVNYGYTF,TGTGCCAGCACCATAGGGGGTGTCAACTATGGCTACACCTTC
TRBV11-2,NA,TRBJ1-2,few,CASSLDRVANYGYTF,TGTGCCAGCAGCTTAGATCGGGTGGCCAACTATGGCTACACCTTC
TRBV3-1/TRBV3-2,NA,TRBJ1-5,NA,CASSQGFGADDQPQHF,TGTGCCAGCAGCCAAGGTTTTGGGGCTGACGATCAGCCCCAGCATTTT
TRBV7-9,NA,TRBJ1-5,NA,CASSFPGVHQPQHF,TGTGCCAGCAGCTTCCCAGGGGTTCATCAGCCCCAGCATTTT
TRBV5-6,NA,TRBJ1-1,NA,CASSLGTVEAFF,TGTGCCAGCAGCTTGGGGACTGTAGAAGCTTTCTTT
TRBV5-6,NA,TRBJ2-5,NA,CASSRDPGQLQETQYF,TGTGCCAGCAGCCGAGATCCCGGACAGCTCCAAGAGACCCAGTACTTC
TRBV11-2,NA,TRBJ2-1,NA,CASSLAVNEQFF,TGTGCCAGCAGCTTAGCGGTCAATGAGCAGTTCTTC
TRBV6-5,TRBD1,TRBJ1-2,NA,CASSYTGEGYTF,TGTGCCAGCAGTTACACAGGGGAGGGCTACACCTTC
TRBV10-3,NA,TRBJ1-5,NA,CAISEALMANQPQHF,TGTGCCATCAGTGAAGCGTTGATGGCGAATCAGCCCCAGCATTTT
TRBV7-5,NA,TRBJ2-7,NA,CARNWGLEAGGAYEQYF,TGTGCCAGAAATTGGGGGTTGGAAGCGGGAGGAGCCTACGAGCAGTACTTC
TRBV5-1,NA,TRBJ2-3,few,CASSSPGGEDTQYF,TGCGCCAGCAGCTCCCCCGGCGGGGAAGATACGCAGTATTTT
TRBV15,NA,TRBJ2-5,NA,CATSRSRNSETQYF,TGTGCCACCAGCAGGAGCAGGAATTCGGAGACCCAGTACTTC
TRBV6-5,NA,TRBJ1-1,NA,CASRKNRNTEAFF,TGTGCCAGCAGGAAAAATAGGAACACTGAAGCTTTCTTT
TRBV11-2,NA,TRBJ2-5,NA,CASSLDLSETQYF,TGTGCCAGCAGCTTAGATCTCTCTGAGACCCAGTACTTC
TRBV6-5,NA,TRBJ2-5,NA,CASSYSTGVQETQYF,TGTGCCAGCAGTTACTCGACGGGGGTACAAGAGACCCAGTACTTC
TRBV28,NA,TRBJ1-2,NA,CASSLFQGNYGYTF,TGTGCCAGCAGTTTATTTCAGGGGAACTATGGCTACACCTTC
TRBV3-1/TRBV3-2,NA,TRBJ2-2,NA,CASSQERVPRTGELFF,TGTGCCAGCAGCCAAGAACGGGTCCCCAGAACCGGGGAGCTGTTTTTT
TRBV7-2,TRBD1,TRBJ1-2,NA,CASSFFQTGYYTF,TGTGCCAGCAGCTTCTTTCAGACAGGGTACTACACCTTC
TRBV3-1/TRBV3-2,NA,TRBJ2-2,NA,CASSLGGVDTGELFF,TGTGCCAGCAGCTTAGGGGGGGTAGACACCGGGGAGCTGTTTTTT
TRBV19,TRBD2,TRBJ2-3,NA,CASSFLAGGPDTQYF,TGTGCCAGTTCTTTCCTAGCGGGGGGGCCAGATACACAGTATTTT